These 17 T cell receptor beta chains were all obtained from the same sample, sequenced in a study of vaccination effects on CD4 cells after COVID-19. The ViraFEST assay expanded antigen-specific CD4+ T cells with viral peptide pools before sequencing. Cultured cells yielded isolated CD4+ T cells after less than 11 days. BNT162b2 vaccine or mRNA-1273 vaccine was given to participants in two doses. These receptors have no identified antigens. Assay: immunoSEQ multiplex PCR; the TCRdb copy retains only in-frame clones and omits some. Of nearly 25,000 clones listed, almost 70% are singletons. Specimen: CD4+ T cells from PBMCs cultured with SARS-CoV-2 spike peptides, collected after COVID-19 vaccination. Every receptor here comes from a human donor who received a COVID-19 vaccine.

This chain links TRBV5-1 with TRBJ2-1; a possible D gene is TRBD2 (6 bases). V shed 0 bases and J shed 0 bases, with 10 bases lying between them. The CDR3 sequence is 16 residues long. Germline CDR1 reads SGHRS; CDR2 reads YFSETQ. CDR3 region: CASSLAYGSSYNEQFF. The CDR3 nucleotides are TGCGCCAGCAGCTTGGCCTACGGGAGCTCCTACAATGAGCAGTTCTTC.

The rearrangement joins TRBV11-3 to TRBJ2-1; D is possibly TRBD2 (5 bases). Trimming left V 5 bases short and J 4 bases short, with 15 bases between. Germline V gives CDR1 SGHNT, CDR2 YENEEA. The CDR3 runs to 15 residues. CDR3 coding DNA: TGTGCCAGCAGCCCAGGCCCTCCGGGGTACAATGAGCAGTTCTTC. Translated, it gives CASSPGPPGYNEQFF.

The chain recombines TRBV12-3 or TRBV12-4 with TRBJ2-1; D is undetermined. V lost 3 bases and J 6 bases, leaving 9 bases between the germline ends. The length of the CDR3 is 13 residues. In nucleotides, the CDR3 is TGTGCCAGCAGTTTTGGGTTCCCCAATGAGCAGTTCTTC. Its protein is CASSFGFPNEQFF.

The table lists this clone with a count of one. The chain has TRBV10-3 and TRBJ2-1; perhaps TRBD1 as D (6 bases). The CDR3 is 14 residues long. Deletions cut 5 bases from V and 8 bases from J, with 16 bases between. Per germline, CDR1 ENHRY and CDR2 SYGVKD. The CDR3 sequence: CAISRDTSVHEQFF. CDR3 in DNA: TGTGCCATCAGTCGGGACACCTCCGTCCATGAGCAGTTCTTC.

The V and J genes are TRBV2 and TRBJ2-1; no clear D gene. V lost 6 bases and J lost 0, with 15 bases in between. Germline CDR1 SNHLY, CDR2 FYNNEI. The CDR3 has 16 amino acids. The CDR3 coding sequence is TGTGCCAGCAGGCTAAGCCGAACCAGCTCCTACAATGAGCAGTTCTTC. Translation: CASRLSRTSSYNEQFF.

The V and J genes are TRBV2 and TRBJ2-2; D gene ambiguous. Germline CDR1 SNHLY, CDR2 FYNNEI. The V and J ends lost 2 bases and 0 bases respectively, with 10 bases between them. The CDR3 runs to 16 residues. The chain's CDR3 is CASSEIEVANTGELFF. The CDR3 bases are TGTGCCAGCAGTGAAATTGAGGTGGCGAACACCGGGGAGCTGTTTTTT.

This rearrangement joins TRBV12-3 or TRBV12-4 to TRBJ1-2; D not resolved. Trimming cost V 3 bases and J 4 bases, with 9 bases left between them. CDR3 length: 13 amino acids. CDR3 in amino acids: CASSFQDVYGYTF. For the CDR3, the DNA is TGTGCCAGCAGTTTCCAGGACGTCTATGGCTACACCTTC.

This chain joins TRBV6-5 and TRBJ1-6; TRBD1 matches 7 bases. V shed 4 bases and J 5 bases; nucleotides not matched to a gene: 8. The CDR3 contains 16 residues. The V gene's germline CDR1 is MNHEY and CDR2 SVGAGI. This CDR3 is CASSFDREANNSPLHF. The CDR3 DNA is TGTGCCAGCAGTTTCGACAGGGAAGCTAATAATTCACCCCTCCACTTT.

This sequence joins TRBV19 and TRBJ1-4, with 7 bases aligning to TRBD1. J lost 0 bases, V lost 10 bases, and 14 bases had no gene match. Germline assignment: CDR1 LNHDA and CDR2 SQIVND (reference sequence). This CDR3 comprises 17 residues. The CDR3 reads CATRGRGSGATNEKLFF. CDR3 nucleotide sequence: TGTGCCACTCGTGGCAGGGGGTCAGGGGCAACTAATGAAAAACTGTTTTTT.

V is TRBV20-1 and J is TRBJ2-3; D remains unclear. CDR1 DFQATT and CDR2 SNEGSKA come from the germline V gene (reference sequence). CDR3 length: 11 amino acids. Trimming stripped 1 base from V and 5 bases from J, with 4 bases between. The CDR3 DNA sequence: TGCAGTGCTAGAGTCGTAGATACGCAGTATTTT. Translation gives CSARVVDTQYF.

V and J are TRBV6-5 and TRBJ2-7, with 9 bases lining up with TRBD1. CDR3 size: 14 residues. CDR1 is MNHEY, CDR2 SVGAGI, per germline. V lost 4 bases to trimming and J lost 5 bases; unmatched junction nucleotides: 6. CDR3 region: CASSSGQGIDEQYF. The CDR3 DNA reads as TGTGCCAGCAGTTCAGGACAGGGGATCGACGAGCAGTACTTC.

The chain links TRBV5-6 to TRBJ2-1, with TRBD1 matching 8 bases. This CDR3 is built from 16 residues. Germline CDR1 reads SGHDT; CDR2 reads YYEEEE. The junction had 10 bases not matched to a gene; V was cut back by 1 base and J by 7 bases. CDR3 DNA sequence: TGTGCCAGCAGCTTGATTAGTTCTACAGGGGGGAATGAGCAGTTCTTC. Translated: CASSLISSTGGNEQFF.

The rearrangement links TRBV18 to TRBJ1-2; no definite D call. V gave up 8 bases and J gave up 6 bases, with 13 bases separating them. The length of the CDR3 is 12 residues. CDR1 is KGHSH and CDR2 is LQKENI in the germline V gene. CDR3 in DNA: TGTGCCAGCCGAAGAGGCGGCGATGGCTACACCTTC. This encodes CASRRGGDGYTF.

The chain employs TRBV25-1 and TRBJ2-5; D unclear. V was clipped by 8 bases and J by 2 bases, with 12 bases between them. The germline V gene has CDR1 MGHDK and CDR2 SYGVNS. The CDR3 loop spans 13 amino acids. Here the CDR3 reads CASGKNQQETQYF. CDR3 nucleotide sequence: TGTGCCAGCGGGAAAAACCAACAAGAGACCCAGTACTTC. Using reference TRBV25-1 and TRBJ2-5 for the parts outside the CDR3, the full variable domain is EADIYQTPRYLVIGTGKKITLECSQTMGHDKMYWYQQDPGMELHLIHYSYGVNSTEKGDLSSESTVSRIRTEHFPLTLESARPSHTSQYLCASGKNQQETQYFGPGTRLLVL.

This clone occurred once. This rearrangement joins TRBV5-1 to TRBJ1-2; TRBD1 matches at 10 bases. The CDR3 totals 13 residues. In germline, CDR1 is SGHRS, CDR2 YFSETQ. J lost 4 bases, V lost 7 bases, and 4 bases had no gene match. The CDR3 spells CASGQGDLYGYTF. CDR3 nucleotides: TGCGCCAGCGGACAGGGGGATCTCTATGGCTACACCTTC.

J is TRBJ2-1 and V is TRBV20-1, with D perhaps TRBD2 (5 bases). The CDR3 covers 9 residues. Germline CDR1 is DFQATT and CDR2 is SNEGSKA (reference sequence). Trimming cost V 6 bases and J 9 bases, with 6 bases left between them. CDR3 sequence: CSAGVEQFF. The CDR3 nucleotides are TGCAGTGCCGGGGTTGAGCAGTTCTTC.

Only a few counts were recorded for this clone. This chain joins TRBV7-9 and TRBJ2-2, with a tentative D call TRBD2 (5 bases). CDR1 is SEHNR, CDR2 FQNEAQ, per germline (reference sequence). CDR3 length: 16 residues. The V end lost 1 base, the J end lost 0 bases, and 9 bases lay between the germline ends. The CDR3 loop reads CASSLVIGANTGELFF. CDR3 nucleotides: TGTGCCAGCAGCTTAGTGATCGGGGCGAACACCGGGGAGCTGTTTTTT. The whole variable domain, filled in from reference TRBV7-9 and TRBJ2-2, reads DTGVSQNPRHKITKRGQNVTFRCDPISEHNRLYWYRQTLGQGPEFLTYFQNEAQLEKSRLLSDRFSAERPKGSFSTLEIQRTEQGDSAMYLCASSLVIGANTGELFFGEGSRLTVL.